Sequencing of this T cell receptor beta chain was carried out in a study of blood T cells in healthy people across ages. The donors, all healthy, were Caucasians living in Russia, aged roughly 6 to 90. A second about 7 to 12 cycle PCR used barcoded and J-beta primers. Every single cDNA molecule received a tag from a template-switch adaptor with 12 random nucleotides. One entry per CDR3 protein results from TCRdb running MiXCR on the 5' RACE reads. The sample includes roughly 1.5 million distinct CDR3 sequences, roughly 43% seen only once; the top ten take more than 4%. The CDR3 sequence is 15 residues long. Germline V gene data show CDR1 as ENHRY and CDR2 as SYGVKD. Trimming took 5 bases from V and 11 from J; bases not matched to a gene: 15.

The chain employs TRBV10-3 and TRBJ2-5, with 9 nucleotides matching TRBD2. The clonotype was recovered from a woman aged 18-29 years in good health. Sequencing was carried out using blood. CDR3 nucleotide sequence: TGTGCCATCAGTCCAGGACTAGCGTCCTCGGGTGAGCAGTACTTC. Amino acid sequence: CAISPGLASSGEQYF.